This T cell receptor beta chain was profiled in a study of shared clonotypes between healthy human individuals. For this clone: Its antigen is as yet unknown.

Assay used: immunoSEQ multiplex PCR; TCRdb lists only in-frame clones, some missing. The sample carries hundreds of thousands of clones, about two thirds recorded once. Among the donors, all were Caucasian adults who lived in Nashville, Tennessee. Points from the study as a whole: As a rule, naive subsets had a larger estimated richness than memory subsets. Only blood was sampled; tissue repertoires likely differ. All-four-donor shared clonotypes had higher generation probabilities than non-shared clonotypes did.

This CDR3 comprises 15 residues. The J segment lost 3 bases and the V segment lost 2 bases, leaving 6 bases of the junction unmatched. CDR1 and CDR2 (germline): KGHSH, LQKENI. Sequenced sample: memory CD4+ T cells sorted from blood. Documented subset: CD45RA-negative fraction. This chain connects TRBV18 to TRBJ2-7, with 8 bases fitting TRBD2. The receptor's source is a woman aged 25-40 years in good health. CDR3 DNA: TGTGCCAGCTCACCAACCGGGACTAGTGACTACGAGCAGTACTTC. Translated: CASSPTGTSDYEQYF.